This note documents a single T cell receptor beta chain sequence. Its antigen is unknown. The primer mix had 60 Vbeta and 13 Jbeta primers. Measured with immunoSEQ multiplex PCR; TCRdb has only the in-frame clones, and not every one. The data show about 140,000 clones, about three quarters seen once. The data were taken from a study of cytomegalovirus exposure and HLA in healthy donors. Whole-study results and caveats: Relative to the roughly 690-donor mean, N-insertions were reportedly fewer in an Asian-associated ancestry cluster in a later analysis. The study designated 164 TCR beta chains cytomegalovirus-associated.

The V and J ends lost 8 bases and 4 bases respectively, with 24 bases between them. CDR1 and CDR2 (germline): MDHEN, SYDVKM. The CDR3 runs to 17 residues. The TCR originated in a woman between 40 and 55 years old in good health and CMV-seronegative. The chain uses TRBV28 and TRBJ1-3; a possible D gene is TRBD1 (6 bases). The sequencing input was PBMCs. This CDR3 reads CASHPPPDSYKGNTIYF. In DNA, the CDR3 is TGTGCCAGCCACCCTCCCCCGGACAGCTATAAGGGAAACACCATATATTTT.